These 31 T cell receptor beta chains were all obtained from the same sample, sequenced in a study of vaccination effects on CD4 cells after COVID-19. Data came from immunoSEQ multiplex PCR; TCRdb stores just in-frame clones and leaves some out. The sample carries under 25,000 clones, about 68% recorded once. No antigen is known for these receptors. Under the ViraFEST assay, PBMC were stimulated with viral peptide pools so that antigen-specific CD4+ T cells expanded. Sequencing was performed afterwards. Subsequent to a culture period of nine to ten days, CD4+ T cells were isolated. Nobody among the vaccine recipients had prior SARS-CoV-2 infection (nucleocapsid antibodies were negative). Sequenced material: CD4+ T cells from PBMCs cultured with HCoV-NL63 spike peptides, taken before COVID-19 vaccination. These receptors were collected from a human donor who received a COVID-19 vaccine.

V gene TRBV28 combines with J gene TRBJ1-5; maybe TRBD1 (6 bases). V lost 2 bases and J 0 bases, leaving 8 bases between the germline ends. This CDR3 has 15 amino acids. Germline V lookup: CDR1 MDHEN, CDR2 SYDVKM. The CDR3 protein is CASSLGDISNQPQHF. The DNA of the CDR3 is TGTGCCAGCAGTTTAGGGGACATTAGCAATCAGCCCCAGCATTTT.

The rearrangement joins TRBV4-2 to TRBJ2-1; possibly TRBD1 or TRBD2 for D (6 bases each). CDR3 size: 16 residues. V gave up 2 bases and J gave up 6 bases, with 17 bases separating them. Germline V lookup: CDR1 LGHNA, CDR2 YNFKEQ. CDR3 DNA sequence: TGTGCCAGCAGCCAACCACGGGGGAGAGGGGGCAATGAGCAGTTCTTC. It is translated as CASSQPRGRGGNEQFF.

In this sample, this clone is large. The V gene is TRBV6-5, the J gene TRBJ2-1; 12 bases map to TRBD2. Unmatched junction bases numbered 1, after V lost 4 bases and J lost 3 bases. This CDR3 region has 15 residues. Germline V CDR1 and CDR2: MNHEY, SVGAGI. DNA for the CDR3: TGTGCCAGCAGTTCACTAGCGGGAGGCTACAATGAGCAGTTCTTC. Its protein is CASSSLAGGYNEQFF.

Worth noting for this clone: Germline is not matched at one junction end, which may reflect a read error. The chain combines TRBV28 with TRBJ2-7; 9 bases map to TRBD2. Per the germline V gene, CDR1 is MDHEN and CDR2 is SYDVKM. CDR3 length equals 14 residues. CDR3 DNA: TGTGCCAGCAGTTTATACCCTAGCGGGGTCCGGGGGGACTTC. This gives the protein CASSLYPSGVRGDF.

This clone has just one count. This CDR3 is CASSLGQAGANVLTF. The CDR3 DNA reads TGTGCCAGCAGTTTAGGACAGGCTGGGGCCAACGTCCTGACTTTC. The chain combines TRBV27 with TRBJ2-6, with 7 bases identical to TRBD1. This CDR3 has 15 amino acids. V lost 2 bases, J lost 2 bases, and 0 bases stayed unmatched. Germline lookup yields CDR1 MNHEY and CDR2 SMNVEV (reference sequence).

The genes are TRBV5-4 and TRBJ2-1; a possible D gene is TRBD1 (6 bases). CDR1 and CDR2 from the germline V gene are SGHNT and YYREEE (reference sequence). V lost 4 bases and J 6 bases, leaving 11 bases between the germline ends. This CDR3 has 13 residues. The CDR3 loop reads CASSKAQGNEQFF. The CDR3 bases are TGTGCCAGCAGCAAAGCACAGGGCAATGAGCAGTTCTTC.

The chain has TRBV5-1 and TRBJ2-7; a possible D gene is TRBD1 (8 bases). The CDR3 runs 17 residues. The germline V and J ends were trimmed by 0 bases and 3 bases, with 19 bases remaining between them. CDR1 and CDR2 (germline): SGHRS, YFSETQ. The CDR3 loop reads CASSLDGIQGGYYEQYF. CDR3 DNA: TGCGCCAGCAGCTTGGATGGTATACAGGGGGGGTACTACGAGCAGTACTTC. The whole variable domain, remainder taken from reference TRBV5-1 and TRBJ2-7, is KAGVTQTPRYLIKTRGQQVTLSCSPISGHRSVSWYQQTPGQGLQFLFEYFSETQRNKGNFPGRFSGRQFSNSRSEMNVSTLELGDSALYLCASSLDGIQGGYYEQYFGPGTRLTVT.

The V and J genes are TRBV19 and TRBJ1-2, with D perhaps matching TRBD1 (6 bases). V was cut by 6 bases and J by 7 bases, with 18 bases left in between. The CDR3 extends over 14 amino acids. Germline V lookup: CDR1 LNHDA, CDR2 SQIVND (reference sequence). CDR3 protein: CASSLIQGISGYTF. The CDR3 region has the DNA TGTGCCAGTAGCCTAATACAGGGAATTAGTGGCTACACCTTC.

The chain couples TRBV18 to TRBJ2-1, with 9 bases lining up with TRBD2. Germline V lookup: CDR1 KGHSH, CDR2 LQKENI. This CDR3 region has 17 residues. The ends lost 0 bases at V and 6 bases at J; junction bases unmatched: 9. The CDR3 protein is CASSPPYKRGAGNEQFF. As DNA, the CDR3 is TGTGCCAGCTCACCACCGTACAAGCGGGGGGCCGGCAATGAGCAGTTCTTC.

The chain carries TRBV6-5 and TRBJ2-5, with 9 bases that match TRBD1. This CDR3 has 15 residues. The J segment lost 7 bases and the V segment lost 6 bases, leaving 12 bases of the junction unmatched. Germline assignment: CDR1 MNHEY and CDR2 SVGAGI. The CDR3 loop reads CASSRDGQGYGTQYF. As DNA, the CDR3 is TGTGCCAGCAGCCGCGACGGACAGGGGTATGGGACCCAGTACTTC.

This clone was seen a handful of times. J is TRBJ1-2 and V is TRBV4-1, with unresolved D. The CDR3 sequence is 13 residues long. With 0 bases removed from V and 5 bases from J, the gap between germline ends came to 7 bases. Germline V gives CDR1 MGHRA, CDR2 YSYEKL. CDR3 region: CASSQDPDYGYTF. The CDR3 nucleotides are TGCGCCAGCAGCCAAGACCCCGATTATGGCTACACCTTC.

J is TRBJ2-7 and V is TRBV6-5, with 12 bases fitting TRBD2. Germline assignment: CDR1 MNHEY and CDR2 SVGAGI. The CDR3 has 14 residues. J gave up 3 bases and V 5 bases, and 2 bases lay outside the gene matches. Here the CDR3 reads CASSRLAGDYEQYF. The CDR3 nucleotides are TGTGCCAGCAGTAGACTAGCGGGGGACTACGAGCAGTACTTC.

This clone was counted between two and nine times. The chain has TRBV4-1 and TRBJ1-1; TRBD1 is a possible D gene (6 bases). The CDR3 sequence is 13 residues long. Germline CDR1 is MGHRA and CDR2 is YSYEKL. The V end was cut by 6 bases, the J end by 5 bases, with 13 bases between. CDR3 protein: CASRRGQSTEAFF. The CDR3 DNA sequence: TGCGCCAGCAGGCGGGGGCAGAGTACTGAAGCTTTCTTT.

This chain uses TRBV30 with TRBJ2-2; 9 nucleotides agree with TRBD2. Looked up from germline, CDR1 is GTSNPN and CDR2 is SVGIG (reference sequence). The CDR3 length is 14 residues. V gave up 3 bases and J gave up 9 bases; unmatched junction bases: 8. The DNA of the CDR3 is TGTGCCTGGAGACGGGCTAGCGGGACTTGGGAGCTGTTTTTT. Amino acid sequence: CAWRRASGTWELFF. Supplemented by reference TRBV30 and TRBJ2-2, the full variable domain reads SQTIHQWPATLVQPVGSPLSLECTVEGTSNPNLYWYRQAAGRGLQLLFYSVGIGQISSEVPQNLSASRPQDRQFILSSKKLLLSDSGFYLCAWRRASGTWELFFGEGSRLTVL.

This clone was picked up one time. The genes are TRBV30 and TRBJ1-3; D uncertain. Trimming stripped 5 bases from V and 0 bases from J, with 8 bases between. This CDR3 region has 13 residues. From germline, CDR1 is GTSNPN and CDR2 SVGIG (reference sequence). CDR3 sequence reads: CAWHGPSGNTIYF. The CDR3 coding sequence is TGTGCCTGGCACGGACCCTCTGGAAACACCATATATTTT.

The J gene is TRBJ1-2, the V gene TRBV5-5; D is uncertain. The germline V gene encodes CDR1 SGHKS and CDR2 YYEKEE (reference sequence). This CDR3 is 13 amino acids long. The ends were cut back, 4 bases at V and 1 base at J, with 8 bases in the middle. The chain's CDR3 is CASSPDGNYGYTF. Here the CDR3 DNA reads TGTGCCAGCAGCCCTGACGGTAACTATGGCTACACCTTC.

CDR3 region: CASSLEVGGPNEQYF. CDR3 nucleotides: TGTGCCAGCAGCTTGGAGGTGGGAGGGCCTAACGAGCAGTACTTC. This chain connects TRBV5-6 to TRBJ2-7; 7 nucleotides align to TRBD2. V gave up 0 bases and J gave up 5 bases; unmatched junction bases: 8. Germline lookup yields CDR1 SGHDT and CDR2 YYEEEE. The CDR3 runs 15 residues.

This chain connects TRBV9 to TRBJ2-5; D is ambiguous. The CDR3 contains 11 residues. The germline V and J ends were trimmed by 4 bases and 1 base, with 2 bases remaining between them. Germline-derived CDR1 and CDR2 are SGDLS and YYNGEE. The CDR3 region is CASSTQETQYF. CDR3 in DNA: TGTGCCAGCAGCACCCAAGAGACCCAGTACTTC.

V is TRBV12-3 or TRBV12-4 and J is TRBJ2-3; D is possibly TRBD1 (5 bases). The CDR3 totals 13 residues. The germline V and J ends were trimmed by 5 bases and 3 bases, with 9 bases remaining between them. As DNA, the CDR3 is TGTGCCAGCAGTACGCAGGGAACAGATACGCAGTATTTT. Translation gives CASSTQGTDTQYF.

The V and J genes are TRBV5-1 and TRBJ2-3, with 16 bases identical to TRBD2. Germline CDR1 and CDR2: SGHRS and YFSETQ. The CDR3 is made up of 18 amino acids. After removal of 2 bases from V and 5 bases from J, the junction contained 8 bases not matched to a gene. The DNA for the CDR3 is TGCGCCAGCAGCTTTACGGGACTAGCGGGGGGGCGCGTAGATACGCAGTATTTT. This translates into CASSFTGLAGGRVDTQYF.

Within the sample, this clone is medium-sized (0.01 to 0.1%). This chain links TRBV10-1 with TRBJ2-1; D is unclear. V was pared by 6 bases and J by 4 bases, with 16 bases between. CDR1 and CDR2 (germline): WNHNN, SYGVQD (reference sequence). CDR3 length: 15 amino acids. This CDR3 reads CASRYRSPYYNEQFF. DNA of the CDR3: TGCGCCAGCAGGTACAGATCCCCCTATTACAATGAGCAGTTCTTC.

This clone was observed a single time. The CDR3 protein is CAISPSTDTQYF. CDR3 DNA sequence: TGTGCCATCAGTCCAAGCACAGATACGCAGTATTTT. V is TRBV10-3 and J is TRBJ2-3, with D uncertain. Germline V CDR1 and CDR2: ENHRY, SYGVKD. This CDR3 has 12 amino acids. Trimming removed 5 bases from V and 0 bases from J, with 3 bases in between.

The rearrangement links TRBV12-3 or TRBV12-4 to TRBJ2-4; D remains ambiguous. This CDR3 contains 11 residues. With 8 bases removed from V and 4 bases from J, the gap between germline ends came to 6 bases. The CDR3 DNA reads TGTGCCAGCGGCCAGAAAAACATTCAGTACTTC. Amino acids: CASGQKNIQYF.

The rearrangement uses TRBV11-3 and TRBJ2-4; D not certain. CDR3 length: 14 amino acids. Germline assignment: CDR1 SGHNT and CDR2 YENEEA. V was clipped by 1 base and J by 6 bases, with 10 bases between them. CDR3 protein: CASSLALERNIQYF. The DNA for the CDR3 is TGTGCCAGCAGCTTAGCCCTGGAGCGAAACATTCAGTACTTC.

J is TRBJ1-6 and V is TRBV6-1, with D hard to call. From germline, CDR1 is MNHNS and CDR2 SASEGT. Trimming took off 3 bases at V and 5 bases at J, with 5 bases between the two ends. CDR3 length: 13 amino acids. The CDR3 protein is CASSEQNNSPLHF. The DNA of the CDR3 is TGTGCCAGCAGTGAGCAGAATAATTCACCCCTCCACTTT.

The genes are TRBV5-1 and TRBJ2-3, with no clear D. CDR1 and CDR2 (germline): SGHRS, YFSETQ. This CDR3 has 14 residues. With 7 bases removed from V and 0 bases from J, the gap between germline ends came to 12 bases. CDR3 nucleotides: TGCGCCAGCCGGGCGTTGACCAGCACAGATACGCAGTATTTT. Its translation is CASRALTSTDTQYF.

The chain is built from TRBV28 and TRBJ2-2; 8 bases are a match to TRBD1. The CDR3 covers 16 residues. Per the germline V gene, CDR1 is MDHEN and CDR2 is SYDVKM. J lost 2 bases, V lost 6 bases, and 8 bases had no gene match. The CDR3 reads CASSPRGTGNTGELFF. The CDR3 DNA reads TGTGCCAGCAGCCCCCGCGGGACAGGAAACACCGGGGAGCTGTTTTTT.

In its sample, this clone was seen once. CDR3: CATSREKRGTDTQYF. For the CDR3, the DNA is TGTGCCACCAGCAGAGAAAAGCGGGGTACAGATACGCAGTATTTT. The chain joins TRBV15 to TRBJ2-3; 7 nucleotides line up with TRBD2. Germline CDR1 is LNHNV and CDR2 is YYDKDF (reference sequence). J gave up 3 bases and V 0 bases, and 3 bases lay outside the gene matches. The CDR3 is 15 residues long.

J is TRBJ2-3 and V is TRBV7-2; tentatively, D is TRBD1 (5 bases). Trimming took 5 bases from V and 3 from J, leaving 12 bases between them. CDR1 and CDR2 from the germline V gene are SGHTA and FQGNSA. The CDR3 runs to 14 residues. In nucleotides, the CDR3 is TGTGCCAGCAGCACGTGGCAGGGAACAGATACGCAGTATTTT. Its protein product is CASSTWQGTDTQYF.

The chain combines TRBV6-1 with TRBJ1-5; no clear D gene. The CDR3 runs to 12 residues. Germline V gene data show CDR1 as MNHNS and CDR2 as SASEGT. V was pared by 1 base and J by 5 bases, with 3 bases between. The CDR3 spells CASSEGHQPQHF. The CDR3, as DNA: TGTGCCAGCAGTGAAGGACATCAGCCCCAGCATTTT.

The chain has TRBV2 and TRBJ1-4, with D maybe TRBD1 (5 bases). The CDR3 loop spans 14 amino acids. The germline gives CDR1 SNHLY, CDR2 FYNNEI. Between the trimmed V and J ends, which lost 10 bases and 6 bases, there was a span of 18 bases. CDR3 coding DNA: TGTGCCATCCTAGGGACGGTCAGCCATGAAAAACTGTTTTTT. This sequence encodes CAILGTVSHEKLFF. Full variable domain (missing parts from reference TRBV2 and TRBJ1-4): EPEVTQTPSHQVTQMGQEVILRCVPISNHLYFYWYRQILGQKVEFLVSFYNNEISEKSEIFDDQFSVERPDGSNFTLKIRSTKLEDSAMYFCAILGTVSHEKLFFGSGTQLSVL.